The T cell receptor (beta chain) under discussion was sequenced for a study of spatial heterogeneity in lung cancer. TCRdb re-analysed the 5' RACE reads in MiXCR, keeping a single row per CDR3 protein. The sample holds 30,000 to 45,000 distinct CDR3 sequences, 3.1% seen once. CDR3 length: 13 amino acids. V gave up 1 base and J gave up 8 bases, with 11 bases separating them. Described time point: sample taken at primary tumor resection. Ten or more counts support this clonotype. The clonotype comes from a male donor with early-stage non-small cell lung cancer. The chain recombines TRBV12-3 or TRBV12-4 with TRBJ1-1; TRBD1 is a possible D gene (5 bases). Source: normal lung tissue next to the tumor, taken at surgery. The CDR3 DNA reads TGTGCCAGCAGTTTAGGTGTCGGGGCAGAAGCTTTCTTT. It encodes CASSLGVGAEAFF.